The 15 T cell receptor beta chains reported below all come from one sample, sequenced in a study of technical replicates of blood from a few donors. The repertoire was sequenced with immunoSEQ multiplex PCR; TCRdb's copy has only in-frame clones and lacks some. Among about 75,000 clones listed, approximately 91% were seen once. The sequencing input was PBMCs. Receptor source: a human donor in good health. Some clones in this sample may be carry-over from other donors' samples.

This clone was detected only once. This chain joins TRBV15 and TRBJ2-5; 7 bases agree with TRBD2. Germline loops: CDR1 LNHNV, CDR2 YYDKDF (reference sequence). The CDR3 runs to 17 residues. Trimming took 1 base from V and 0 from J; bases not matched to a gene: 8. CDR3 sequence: CATSRGRLAVYQETQYF. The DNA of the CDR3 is TGTGCCACCAGCAGAGGAAGGCTAGCGGTTTACCAAGAGACCCAGTACTTC.

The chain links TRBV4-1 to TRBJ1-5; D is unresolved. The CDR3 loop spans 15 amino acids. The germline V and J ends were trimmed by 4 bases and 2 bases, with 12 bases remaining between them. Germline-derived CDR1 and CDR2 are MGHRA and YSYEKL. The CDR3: CASSPGTEGNQPQHF. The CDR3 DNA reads TGCGCCAGCAGCCCGGGAACGGAAGGCAATCAGCCCCAGCATTTT.

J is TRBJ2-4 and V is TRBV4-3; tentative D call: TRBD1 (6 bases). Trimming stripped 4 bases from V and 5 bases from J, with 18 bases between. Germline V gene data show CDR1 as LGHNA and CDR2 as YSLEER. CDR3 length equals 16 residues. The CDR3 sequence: CASSPRVQGSQNIQYF. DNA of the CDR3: TGCGCCAGCAGCCCCCGTGTTCAGGGGAGCCAAAACATTCAGTACTTC.

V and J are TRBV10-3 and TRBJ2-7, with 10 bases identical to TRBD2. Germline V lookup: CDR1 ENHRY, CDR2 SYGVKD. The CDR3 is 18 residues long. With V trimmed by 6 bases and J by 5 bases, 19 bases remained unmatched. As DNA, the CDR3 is TGTGCCATCAGCGGGAAGGGGTCTCTAGCGGGAGATCCCAACGAGCAGTACTTC. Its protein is CAISGKGSLAGDPNEQYF.

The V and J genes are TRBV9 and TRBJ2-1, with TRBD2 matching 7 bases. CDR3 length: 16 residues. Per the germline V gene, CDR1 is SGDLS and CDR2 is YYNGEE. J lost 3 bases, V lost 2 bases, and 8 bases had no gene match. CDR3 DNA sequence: TGTGCCAGCAGCGTGCAAGCGGGGAGAAGCTACAATGAGCAGTTCTTC. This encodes CASSVQAGRSYNEQFF.

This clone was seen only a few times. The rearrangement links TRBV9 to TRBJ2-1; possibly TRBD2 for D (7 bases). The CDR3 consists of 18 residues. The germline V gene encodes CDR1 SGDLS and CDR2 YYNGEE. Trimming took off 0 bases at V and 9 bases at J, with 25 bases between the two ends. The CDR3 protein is CASSVDNTKGPRGGEQFF. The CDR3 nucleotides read TGTGCCAGCAGCGTAGACAACACAAAAGGCCCTAGGGGGGGTGAGCAGTTCTTC.

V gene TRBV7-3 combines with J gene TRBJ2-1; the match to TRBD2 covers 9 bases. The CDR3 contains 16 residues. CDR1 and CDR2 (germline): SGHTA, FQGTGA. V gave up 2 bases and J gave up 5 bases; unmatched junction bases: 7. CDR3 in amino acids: CASSLSRRGGHNEQFF. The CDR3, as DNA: TGTGCCAGCAGCTTATCTAGGCGGGGGGGGCACAATGAGCAGTTCTTC.

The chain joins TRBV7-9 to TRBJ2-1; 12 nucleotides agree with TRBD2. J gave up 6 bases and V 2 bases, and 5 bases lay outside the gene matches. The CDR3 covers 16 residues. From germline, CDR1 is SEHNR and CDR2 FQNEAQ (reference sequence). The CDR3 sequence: CASSLLTSGSGNEQFF. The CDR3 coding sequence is TGTGCCAGCAGCTTATTGACTAGCGGGAGTGGCAATGAGCAGTTCTTC.

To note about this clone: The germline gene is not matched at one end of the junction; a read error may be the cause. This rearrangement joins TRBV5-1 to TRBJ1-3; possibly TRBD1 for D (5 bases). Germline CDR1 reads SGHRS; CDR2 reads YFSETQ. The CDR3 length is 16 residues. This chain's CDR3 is CASSLAGGQLGNTIYF. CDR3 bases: TGCGCCAGCAGTTTGGCGGGCGGACAACTTGGAAACACCATATATTTT.

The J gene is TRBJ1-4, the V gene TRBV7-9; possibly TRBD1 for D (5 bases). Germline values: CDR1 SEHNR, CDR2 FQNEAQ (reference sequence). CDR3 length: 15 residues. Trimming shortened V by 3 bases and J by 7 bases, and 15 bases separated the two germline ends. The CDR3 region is CASSFSGGAVEKLFF. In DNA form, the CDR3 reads TGTGCCAGCAGCTTCTCCGGTGGGGCGGTTGAAAAACTGTTTTTT.

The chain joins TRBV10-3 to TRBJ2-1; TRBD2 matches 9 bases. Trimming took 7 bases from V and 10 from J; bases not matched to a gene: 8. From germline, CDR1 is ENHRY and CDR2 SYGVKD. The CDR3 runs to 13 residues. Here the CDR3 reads CAINSGGPGEQFF. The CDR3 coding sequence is TGTGCCATCAACAGCGGGGGGCCGGGCGAGCAGTTCTTC.

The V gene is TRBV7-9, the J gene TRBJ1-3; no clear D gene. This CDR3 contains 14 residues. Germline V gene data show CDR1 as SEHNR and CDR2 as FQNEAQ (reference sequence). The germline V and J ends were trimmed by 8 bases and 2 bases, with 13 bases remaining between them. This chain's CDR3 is CASAPEVPGNTIYF. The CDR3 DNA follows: TGTGCCAGCGCACCGGAGGTACCTGGAAACACCATATATTTT.

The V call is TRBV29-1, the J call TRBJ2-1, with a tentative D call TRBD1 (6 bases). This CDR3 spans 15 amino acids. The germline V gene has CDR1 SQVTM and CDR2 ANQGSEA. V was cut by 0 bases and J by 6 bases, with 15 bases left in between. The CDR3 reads CSVEDWQGRANEQFF. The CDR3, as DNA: TGCAGCGTTGAAGACTGGCAGGGGCGGGCCAATGAGCAGTTCTTC.

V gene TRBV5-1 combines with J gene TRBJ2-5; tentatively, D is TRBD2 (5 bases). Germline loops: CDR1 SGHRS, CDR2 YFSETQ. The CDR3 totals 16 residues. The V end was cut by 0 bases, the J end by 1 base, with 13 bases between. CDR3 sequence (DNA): TGCGCCAGCAGCTTGGGGGCTTCTACTAGCCAAGAGACCCAGTACTTC. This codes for CASSLGASTSQETQYF.

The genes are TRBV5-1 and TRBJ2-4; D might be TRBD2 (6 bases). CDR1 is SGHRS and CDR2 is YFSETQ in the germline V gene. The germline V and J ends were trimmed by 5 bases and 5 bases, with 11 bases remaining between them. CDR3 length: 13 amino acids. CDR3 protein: CASSYSGQNIQYF. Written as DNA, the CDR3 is TGCGCCAGCAGTTATAGCGGTCAAAACATTCAGTACTTC.